The next 18 T cell receptor beta chains were all read from a single sample in a study of cytomegalovirus exposure and HLA in healthy donors. It was with 60 Vbeta and 13 Jbeta primers that the PCR ran. Some clones are missing from TCRdb's copy, which holds only in-frame ones; the method was immunoSEQ multiplex PCR. The table lists 100,000 to 150,000 clones, less than 80% of them singletons. Sequencing input: PBMCs. The receptors stem from a man in his forties or fifties in good health and CMV-seronegative.

The chain recombines TRBV13 with TRBJ1-1, with TRBD1 as a possible D gene (6 bases). Germline CDR1 is PRHDT and CDR2 is FYEKMQ (reference sequence). V lost 5 bases to trimming and J lost 4 bases, with 17 bases between them. CDR3 length: 15 residues. The CDR3 spells CASSHGTGLGTEAFF. The CDR3 coding sequence is TGTGCCAGCAGCCACGGTACAGGGCTGGGCACTGAAGCTTTCTTT.

This chain joins TRBV30 and TRBJ1-2, with TRBD1 matching 7 bases. The germline V gene encodes CDR1 GTSNPN and CDR2 SVGIG (reference sequence). This CDR3 is built from 14 residues. The J segment lost 10 bases and the V segment lost 1 base, leaving 12 bases of the junction unmatched. The DNA of the CDR3 is TGTGCCTGGAGTGCCCAGACAGGGTGGATGGACTACACCTTC. Protein: CAWSAQTGWMDYTF. Combining the CDR3 with reference TRBV30 and TRBJ1-2 gives the whole variable domain SQTIHQWPATLVQPVGSPLSLECTVEGTSNPNLYWYRQAAGRGLQLLFYSVGIGQISSEVPQNLSASRPQDRQFILSSKKLLLSDSGFYLCAWSAQTGWMDYTFGSGTRLTVV.

The table lists this clone with a few counts. The chain is built from TRBV6-5 and TRBJ1-2, with D hard to call. CDR3 length: 13 amino acids. Trimming took 2 bases from V and 6 from J, leaving 10 bases between them. Germline lookup yields CDR1 MNHEY and CDR2 SVGAGI. CDR3 in amino acids: CASSYEGIDGYTF. The CDR3 DNA reads TGTGCCAGCAGTTACGAGGGTATCGATGGCTACACCTTC.

This clone has a single count. The chain uses TRBV10-2 and TRBJ1-1; 9 bases map to TRBD1. The CDR3 runs 18 residues. Germline-derived CDR1 and CDR2 are WSHSY and SAAADI. J was trimmed by 0 bases and V by 2 bases; bases with no gene match: 10. This chain's CDR3 is CASSERGTGSKMNTEAFF. CDR3 sequence (DNA): TGCGCCAGCAGTGAGAGGGGGACAGGGAGTAAGATGAACACTGAAGCTTTCTTT.

The chain recombines TRBV10-3 with TRBJ1-5; possibly TRBD1 for D (5 bases). V dropped 0 bases and J dropped 5 bases, with 8 bases sitting between them. Per the germline V gene, CDR1 is ENHRY and CDR2 is SYGVKD. The length of the CDR3 is 14 residues. CDR3 sequence reads: CAISESAGDQPQHF. The CDR3 DNA reads as TGTGCCATCAGTGAGTCTGCGGGGGATCAGCCCCAGCATTTT.

This clone has more than one count but fewer than ten. The V and J genes are TRBV5-1 and TRBJ2-3; 11 positions match TRBD2. Germline CDR1 SGHRS, CDR2 YFSETQ. The CDR3 totals 16 residues. After removal of 2 bases from V and 5 bases from J, the junction contained 7 bases not matched to a gene. The CDR3 sequence: CASSFDLLAGGDTQYF. The CDR3 DNA is TGCGCCAGCAGCTTCGACCTCCTAGCGGGGGGAGATACGCAGTATTTT.

The chain links TRBV11-2 to TRBJ1-4; maybe TRBD1 (5 bases). This CDR3 is 14 amino acids long. Germline-derived CDR1 and CDR2 are SGHAT and FQNNGV. The V gene lost 0 bases and the J gene lost 8 bases, with 10 bases spanning the gap. CDR3 amino acids: CASSLDQGREKLFF. The CDR3 nucleotides are TGTGCCAGCAGCTTAGACCAGGGTCGGGAAAAACTGTTTTTT.

The chain combines TRBV4-3 with TRBJ1-2; D unclear. Germline V lookup: CDR1 LGHNA, CDR2 YSLEER. The CDR3 length is 15 residues. Deletions cut 4 bases from V and 8 bases from J, with 20 bases between. CDR3 DNA: TGCGCCAGCAGCCCCTCCGACTCCGGAACGGGGGGCTACACCTTC. It specifies CASSPSDSGTGGYTF.

V gene TRBV6-5 combines with J gene TRBJ2-3, with a tentative D call TRBD1 (6 bases). The V end was cut by 0 bases, the J end by 4 bases, with 14 bases between. Germline CDR1 is MNHEY and CDR2 is SVGAGI. CDR3 length: 16 amino acids. The DNA for the CDR3 is TGTGCCAGCAGTTACTCCGGGACACCTGGGGCAGATACGCAGTATTTT. Translated: CASSYSGTPGADTQYF.

The chain recombines TRBV6-5 with TRBJ2-5; D is unresolved. V was cut by 6 bases and J by 1 base, with 6 bases left in between. The length of the CDR3 is 12 residues. Germline loops: CDR1 MNHEY, CDR2 SVGAGI. In DNA, the CDR3 is TGTGCCAGCAGGCGGTCCCAAGAGACCCAGTACTTC. Protein sequence: CASRRSQETQYF.

The chain couples TRBV6-5 to TRBJ1-5; D not certain. Looked up from germline, CDR1 is MNHEY and CDR2 is SVGAGI. CDR3 length: 13 amino acids. V shed 6 bases and J shed 5 bases, with 11 bases lying between them. DNA of the CDR3: TGTGCCAGCAGAGGACGGAGGGATCAGCCCCAGCATTTT. Amino acid sequence: CASRGRRDQPQHF.

The V call is TRBV9, the J call TRBJ1-2; TRBD1 matches at 7 bases. Germline CDR1 SGDLS, CDR2 YYNGEE. CDR3 length equals 15 residues. The ends lost 3 bases at V and 8 bases at J; junction bases unmatched: 13. The CDR3 loop reads CASSDRQGLTGGYTF. The CDR3 DNA is TGTGCCAGCAGCGATCGACAGGGACTCACGGGCGGCTACACCTTC.

V and J are TRBV11-3 and TRBJ2-5; D is perhaps TRBD1 (6 bases). Trimming took off 6 bases at V and 5 bases at J, with 22 bases between the two ends. From germline, CDR1 is SGHNT and CDR2 YENEEA. The CDR3 runs to 16 residues. CDR3 amino acids: CASSPGQGRVGETQYF. The CDR3 bases are TGTGCCAGCAGTCCGGGGCAGGGGCGTGTAGGGGAGACCCAGTACTTC.

This rearrangement joins TRBV4-1 to TRBJ1-6; D ambiguous. The germline gives CDR1 MGHRA, CDR2 YSYEKL. CDR3 length: 17 residues. V lost 0 bases to trimming and J lost 0 bases, with 9 bases between them. This CDR3 is CASSQDSISSYNSPLHF. Here the CDR3 DNA reads TGCGCCAGCAGCCAAGATTCTATAAGCTCCTATAATTCACCCCTCCACTTT.

The sample holds one count of this clone. The DNA of the CDR3 is TGTGCCAGCAGCTTAGGTGGGACAGGGGGCAGAGATACGCAGTATTTT. Translation: CASSLGGTGGRDTQYF. The chain combines TRBV7-2 with TRBJ2-3; 12 bases are shared with TRBD1. The germline gives CDR1 SGHTA, CDR2 FQGNSA. V shed 1 base and J 5 bases; nucleotides not matched to a gene: 4. There are 16 residues in the CDR3.

The chain uses TRBV4-2 and TRBJ2-7; D not certain. V lost 0 bases and J lost 4, with 10 bases in between. The CDR3 sequence is 14 residues long. In germline, CDR1 is LGHNA, CDR2 YNFKEQ. The CDR3 loop is CASSQDLLIYEQYF. In nucleotides, the CDR3 is TGTGCCAGCAGCCAAGATTTACTAATTTACGAGCAGTACTTC.

This sequence joins TRBV4-1 and TRBJ1-1, with 9 bases fitting TRBD1. The germline gives CDR1 MGHRA, CDR2 YSYEKL. CDR3 size: 15 residues. V was clipped by 3 bases and J by 1 base; unmatched bases: 3. In nucleotides, the CDR3 is TGCGCCAGCAGCCATAGGACAGGGGCGAACACTGAAGCTTTCTTT. It is translated as CASSHRTGANTEAFF.

The chain is built from TRBV25-1 and TRBJ2-6; D remains ambiguous. The V gene lost 3 bases and the J gene lost 0 bases, with 3 bases spanning the gap. From germline, CDR1 is MGHDK and CDR2 SYGVNS. The CDR3 covers 14 residues. The CDR3 here is CASSDNSGANVLTF. CDR3 nucleotide sequence: TGTGCCAGCAGTGACAACTCTGGGGCCAACGTCCTGACTTTC.